This section outlines one TCR beta chain sequence together with its context. The antigen is undetermined. This entry belongs to a study of T cell repertoires in cytomegalovirus infection. Looking at the study overall: Through public TCR beta signatures, both CMV infection and matching HLA type were indicated. Study-wide results and limits: HLA-C-restricted CMV clonotypes gave the most frequent clonotype in two of eight donors.

TCRdb re-called the reads through MiXCR, storing one row per CDR3 protein. In the table there are approximately 990,000 distinct CDR3 sequences, roughly 30% of which are singletons. The TCR sequence derives from a human donor in good health (CMV status not recorded). Some clones in this sample may be carry-over from other donors' samples. Material: cultured CD8+ T cells from PBMCs, obtained from culture after CMV antigen stimulation.

CDR3 protein: CASSTQALSNQPQHF. CDR3 bases: TGTGCCAGTAGTACCCAGGCCCTAAGCAATCAGCCCCAGCATTTT. V is TRBV19 and J is TRBJ1-5; no clear D. Germline V CDR1 and CDR2: LNHDA, SQIVND (reference sequence). CDR3 length: 15 residues. V was trimmed by 4 bases and J by 1 base, leaving 11 bases between them.